These 9 T cell receptor beta chains share one sample of origin, sequenced in a study of tumor and adjacent non-tumor tissue in lung cancer. Three rounds of nested PCR, following a modified ARM-PCR protocol, produced the TCRbeta library. TCRdb used MiXCR to reprocess the multiplex PCR reads, holding one entry per CDR3 protein. The data show approximately 100,000 distinct CDR3 sequences, with around three fifths seen just once and roughly 20% held by the top ten. RNA was extracted from bulk tissue without any cell sorting. Distant lung tissue was collected more than 3 cm away from the tumor edge. What was sequenced was distant non-tumor lung tissue. These receptor sequences come from a man aged 25-45 years with non-small cell lung cancer.

There are many counts of this clonotype. The chain has TRBV4-1 and TRBJ1-6, with D hard to call. From germline, CDR1 is MGHRA and CDR2 YSYEKL. V was shortened by 3 bases and J by 5 bases, with 17 bases between the two germline ends. The CDR3 has 17 residues. CDR3 loop: CASSHLRTKQNNSPLHF. CDR3 bases: TGCGCCAGCAGCCACCTAAGGACGAAACAGAATAATTCACCCCTCCACTTT.

Details on this clonotype: An end of the junction differs from the germline gene, which may be a read error. The CDR3 nucleotides are TGTGCCAGCACCCACTCAAGCAGGGCGATCAAAAACATTCAGTATTTC. This codes for CASTHSSRAIKNIQYF. The J gene is TRBJ2-4, the V gene TRBV11-1; D may be TRBD1 (5 bases). This CDR3 comprises 16 residues. Per the germline V gene, CDR1 is SGHAT and CDR2 is FQDESV (reference sequence).

V is TRBV5-1 and J is TRBJ2-1, with 9 bases that match TRBD1. The CDR3 spans 14 residues. The J segment lost 6 bases and the V segment lost 4 bases, leaving 5 bases of the junction unmatched. The germline gives CDR1 SGHRS, CDR2 YFSETQ. This chain's CDR3 is CASSQQGAVNEQFF. CDR3 DNA: TGCGCCAGCAGCCAACAGGGGGCGGTCAATGAGCAGTTCTTC.

On this clonotype itself: A read error is likely, as this CDR3 ends without the conserved phenylalanine or tryptophan. The genes are TRBV6-5 and TRBJ1-6; 8 bases match TRBD1. Germline CDR1 and CDR2: MNHEY and SVGAGI. The CDR3 length is 15 residues. V lost 2 bases and J lost 5; bases outside the gene matches: 2. The CDR3 DNA is TGTGCCAGCAGTTACAAGACAGGGGATAATTCACCCCTCCACATT. As protein: CASSYKTGDNSPLHI.

This clonotype was counted at least ten times. The gene calls are TRBV20-1 and TRBJ1-3; D is ambiguous. The CDR3 is 16 amino acids. Germline V gene lookup returns CDR1 DFQATT and CDR2 SNEGSKA (reference sequence). Trimming stripped 0 bases from V and 0 bases from J, with 12 bases between. Written as DNA, the CDR3 is TGCAGTGCTAGAGATCCGGCAGGCTCCTCTGGAAACACCATATATTTT. It codes for CSARDPAGSSGNTIYF.

This rearrangement joins TRBV6-1 to TRBJ2-3; a possible D gene is TRBD1 (5 bases). The CDR3 covers 14 residues. V was shortened by 6 bases and J by 5 bases, with 15 bases between the two germline ends. Looked up from germline, CDR1 is MNHNS and CDR2 is SASEGT. CDR3 protein: CASSVQDTRDTQYF. The CDR3, as DNA: TGTGCCAGCAGCGTCCAGGACACCAGAGATACGCAGTATTTT.

Worth noting for this clonotype: The conserved closing phenylalanine or tryptophan is absent in this CDR3, likely reflecting a read error. V is TRBV20-1 and J is TRBJ2-3, with 8 bases identical to TRBD2. The CDR3 has 14 residues. Germline CDR1 and CDR2: DFQATT and SNEGSKA (reference sequence). The CDR3 DNA follows: TGCAGTGCTCCCGCGGGGGGATGCACAGATAGGCAGTATTCT. Residues: CSAPAGGCTDRQYS.

This clonotype was recorded many times. The chain couples TRBV4-2 to TRBJ1-1; no reliable D call. The CDR3 covers 14 residues. Trimming stripped 4 bases from V and 4 bases from J, with 13 bases between. Germline CDR1 and CDR2: LGHNA and YNFKEQ. CDR3 sequence (DNA): TGTGCCAGCAGCCTACTTCCAGGCAGCACTGAAGCTTTCTTT. Encoded protein: CASSLLPGSTEAFF.

The rearrangement joins TRBV20-1 to TRBJ2-7; D is undetermined. This CDR3 has 12 residues. Between the trimmed V and J ends, which lost 5 bases and 4 bases, there was a span of 12 bases. Looked up from germline, CDR1 is DFQATT and CDR2 is SNEGSKA (reference sequence). In DNA, the CDR3 is TGCAGTGCTCTACAGCATCCATACGAGCAGTACTTC. Translating it yields CSALQHPYEQYF.